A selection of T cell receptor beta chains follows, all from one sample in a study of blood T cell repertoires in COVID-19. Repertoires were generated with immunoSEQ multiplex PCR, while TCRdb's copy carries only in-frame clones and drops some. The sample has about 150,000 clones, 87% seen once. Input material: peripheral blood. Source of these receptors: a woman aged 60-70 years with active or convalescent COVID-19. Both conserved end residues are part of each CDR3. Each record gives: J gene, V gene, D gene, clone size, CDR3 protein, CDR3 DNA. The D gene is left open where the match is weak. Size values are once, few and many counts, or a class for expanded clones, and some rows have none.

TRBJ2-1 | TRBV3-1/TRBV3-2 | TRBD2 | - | CASSQLAGGPSGQFF | TGTGCCAGCAGCCAACTAGCGGGGGGGCCCTCGGGGCAGTTCTTC
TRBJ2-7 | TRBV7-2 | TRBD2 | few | CASSLSSGEAYEQYF | TGTGCCAGCAGCTTATCTAGCGGGGAGGCTTACGAGCAGTACTTC
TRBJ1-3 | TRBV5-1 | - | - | CASSIQTGTGNTIYF | TGCGCCAGCAGCATTCAAACAGGGACTGGAAACACCATATATTTT
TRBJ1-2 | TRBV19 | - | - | CASSSGVLVYGYTF | TGTGCCAGTAGTTCCGGTGTTCTCGTATATGGCTACACCTTC
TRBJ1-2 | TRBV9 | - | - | CASSVGYGGTNYGYTF | TGTGCCAGCAGCGTAGGTTACGGGGGAACTAACTATGGCTACACCTTC
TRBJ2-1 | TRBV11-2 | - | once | CASSTPGTRSYNEQFF | TGTGCCAGCAGCACCCCCGGGACACGCTCCTACAATGAGCAGTTCTTC
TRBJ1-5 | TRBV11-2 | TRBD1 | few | CASSWDSSNQPQHF | TGTGCCAGCAGCTGGGACAGTAGCAATCAGCCCCAGCATTTT
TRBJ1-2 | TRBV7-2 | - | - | CASSLAAIPYGYTF | TGTGCCAGCAGCTTAGCAGCAATACCCTATGGCTACACCTTC
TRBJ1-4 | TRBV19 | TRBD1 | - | CASSVGTGVEKLFF | TGTGCCAGTAGTGTTGGGACAGGGGTTGAAAAACTGTTTTTT
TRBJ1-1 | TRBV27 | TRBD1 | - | CASSLSTGSGTEAFF | TGTGCCAGCAGTTTATCGACAGGGTCCGGCACTGAAGCTTTCTTT
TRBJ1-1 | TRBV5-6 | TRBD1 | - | CASSLGQANTEAFF | TGTGCCAGCAGTTTGGGACAGGCAAACACTGAAGCTTTCTTT
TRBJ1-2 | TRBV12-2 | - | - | CASRLAFLRGRKDSGHTF | TGTGCAAGTCGCTTAGCTTTCCTCAGGGGGCGGAAAGATTCCGGACATACCTTC
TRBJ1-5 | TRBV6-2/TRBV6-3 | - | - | CASSYGGDSNQPQHF | TGTGCCAGCAGTTACGGGGGGGATAGCAATCAGCCCCAGCATTTT
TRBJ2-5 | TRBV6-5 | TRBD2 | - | CASSYLSGGGQETQYF | TGCGCCAGCAGTTACCTCTCGGGCGGGGGGCAAGAGACCCAGTACTTC
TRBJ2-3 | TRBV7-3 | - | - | CASSSRSGDTQYF | TGTGCCAGCAGCTCTCGGTCCGGGGATACGCAGTATTTT
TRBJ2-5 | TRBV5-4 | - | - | CASSLLLTGTQETQYF | TGTGCCAGCAGCTTGCTTCTGACAGGGACTCAAGAGACCCAGTACTTC
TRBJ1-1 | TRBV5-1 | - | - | CASSQPTGTEAFF | TGCGCCAGCAGTCAACCGACTGGGACTGAAGCTTTCTTT
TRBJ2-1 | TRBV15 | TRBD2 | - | CATSRASGAYNEQFF | TGTGCCACCAGCAGAGCGAGCGGGGCATACAATGAGCAGTTCTTC
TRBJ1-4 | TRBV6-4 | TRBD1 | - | CASSDSTTGRDEKLFF | TGTGCCAGCAGTGACTCAACGACAGGGCGCGATGAAAAACTGTTTTTT
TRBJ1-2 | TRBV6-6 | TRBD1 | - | CASSPTGVDYGYTF | TGTGCCAGCAGTCCTACAGGGGTCGACTATGGCTACACCTTC
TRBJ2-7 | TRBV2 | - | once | CASSEAGEQYF | TGTGCCAGCAGTGAGGCGGGGGAGCAGTACTTC
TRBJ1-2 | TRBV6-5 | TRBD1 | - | CASSPTGWDGYTF | TGTGCCAGCAGTCCGACAGGGTGGGATGGCTACACCTTC
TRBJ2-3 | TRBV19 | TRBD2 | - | CASSIVPSGGTDTQYF | TGTGCCAGTAGTATAGTGCCTAGCGGGGGCACAGATACGCAGTATTTT
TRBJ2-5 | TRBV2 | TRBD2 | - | CASLGSSGGSQETQYF | TGTGCCAGCCTTGGGAGTAGCGGGGGGTCGCAAGAGACCCAGTACTTC
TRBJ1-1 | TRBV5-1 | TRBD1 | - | CASSSTGTGGKNTEAFF | TGCGCCAGCAGCTCGACCGGGACAGGGGGTAAGAACACTGAAGCTTTCTTT
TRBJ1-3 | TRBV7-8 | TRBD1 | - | CASSAGQGYTGNTIYF | TGTGCCAGCAGCGCGGGACAGGGTTATACTGGAAACACCATATATTTT
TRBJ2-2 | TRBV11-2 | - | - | CASSLVGGIWRELFF | TGTGCCAGCAGCTTAGTTGGCGGGATATGGCGGGAGCTGTTTTTT
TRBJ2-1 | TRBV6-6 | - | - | CASSLEQQPGFNEQFF | TGTGCCAGCAGTTTGGAACAGCAACCAGGCTTTAATGAGCAGTTCTTC
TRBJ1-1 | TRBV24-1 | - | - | CATSDGPNTEAFF | TGTGCCACCAGTGATGGGCCGAACACTGAAGCTTTCTTT
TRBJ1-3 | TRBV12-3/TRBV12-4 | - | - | CASSLGGVNTIYF | TGTGCCAGCAGCCTCGGGGGGGTAAACACCATATATTTT
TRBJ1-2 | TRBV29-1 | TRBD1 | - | CSVTTGTGGVNYGYTF | TGCAGCGTTACAACCGGGACAGGGGGCGTCAACTATGGCTACACCTTC
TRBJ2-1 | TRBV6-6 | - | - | CASSYSRPLYNEQFF | TGTGCCAGCAGTTATTCCAGGCCCCTCTACAATGAGCAGTTCTTC
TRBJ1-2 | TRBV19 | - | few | CASSIGRQDYGYTF | TGTGCCAGTAGTATAGGCCGACAGGACTATGGCTACACCTTC
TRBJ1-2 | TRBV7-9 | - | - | CASSQEFGYTF | TGTGCCAGCAGCCAGGAATTTGGCTACACCTTC
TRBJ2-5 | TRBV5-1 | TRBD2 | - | CASSLEASGGETQYF | TGCGCCAGCAGCTTGGAGGCTAGCGGGGGAGAGACCCAGTACTTC
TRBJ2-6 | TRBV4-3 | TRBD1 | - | CASSQEVLPGQGVRANVLTF | TGCGCCAGCAGCCAAGAAGTTCTGCCGGGACAGGGAGTTCGGGCCAACGTCCTGACTTTC
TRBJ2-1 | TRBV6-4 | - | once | CASSVRDSGFNEQFF | TGTGCCAGCAGTGTAAGGGATAGCGGTTTCAATGAGCAGTTCTTC